The next 19 T cell receptor beta chains were all read from a single sample in a study of HIV-infected patients and healthy controls. From the 5' RACE reads, TCRdb called clonotypes with MiXCR, one entry per CDR3 protein. The repertoire holds 70,000 or so distinct CDR3 sequences, with roughly 16% as singletons. Sequencing was performed on CD4+ T cells from blood. The receptor source for this set is a human donor in good health.

This sequence joins TRBV29-1 and TRBJ2-3; 10 positions match TRBD2. V shed 5 bases, J shed 3 bases, and the junction held 14 bases outside the gene matches. The germline V gene has CDR1 SQVTM and CDR2 ANQGSEA. The CDR3 loop spans 17 amino acids. This chain's CDR3 is CSVMGLLASGRTDTQYF. In DNA, the CDR3 is TGCAGCGTTATGGGCCTTCTAGCTAGCGGGAGAACAGATACGCAGTATTTT.

The chain employs TRBV11-3 and TRBJ1-3; 7 positions match TRBD1. V gave up 4 bases and J gave up 0 bases; unmatched junction bases: 6. This CDR3 is built from 16 residues. Germline assignment: CDR1 SGHNT and CDR2 YENEEA. The CDR3 sequence is CASSSGQVNSGNTIYF. CDR3 DNA: TGTGCCAGCAGCTCAGGACAGGTGAACTCTGGAAACACCATATATTTT.

This clonotype has a count of ten or more. V usage is TRBV5-1 and J usage is TRBJ2-3; D not certain. V was clipped by 1 base and J by 4 bases, with 4 bases between them. The CDR3 has 12 amino acids. From germline, CDR1 is SGHRS and CDR2 YFSETQ. The CDR3 coding sequence is TGCGCCAGCAGCTTGTACCCAGATACGCAGTATTTT. Translating it yields CASSLYPDTQYF. Supplemented by reference TRBV5-1 and TRBJ2-3, the full variable domain reads KAGVTQTPRYLIKTRGQQVTLSCSPISGHRSVSWYQQTPGQGLQFLFEYFSETQRNKGNFPGRFSGRQFSNSRSEMNVSTLELGDSALYLCASSLYPDTQYFGPGTRLTVL.

The chain links TRBV6-2 or TRBV6-3 to TRBJ1-1; 8 bases are a match to TRBD1. CDR3 length equals 16 residues. Trimming at V came to 5 bases and at J to 1 base, leaving 9 bases not matched to a gene. Germline V CDR1 and CDR2: MNHEY, SVGEGT. CDR3 sequence: CASSPRTGRRNTEAFF. The CDR3 DNA sequence: TGTGCCAGCAGTCCCAGGACAGGGAGAAGGAACACTGAAGCTTTCTTT.

The rearrangement links TRBV20-1 to TRBJ1-2; TRBD1 might be the D (5 bases). CDR1 is DFQATT, CDR2 SNEGSKA, per germline (reference sequence). V lost 7 bases and J lost 4, with 10 bases in between. This CDR3 contains 11 residues. CDR3 nucleotides: TGCAGTGGGGCAGGGCCCTATGGCTACACCTTC. Translating it yields CSGAGPYGYTF.

This clonotype has a handful of counts. This chain joins TRBV7-9 and TRBJ1-1; D is unclear. The V end was cut by 2 bases, the J end by 0 bases, with 7 bases between. This CDR3 has 14 residues. The V gene's germline CDR1 is SEHNR and CDR2 FQNEAQ (reference sequence). The DNA for the CDR3 is TGTGCCAGCAGCTTAACTGCCGTGAACACTGAAGCTTTCTTT. Translation: CASSLTAVNTEAFF.

J is TRBJ1-2 and V is TRBV28, with D perhaps matching TRBD1 (5 bases). This CDR3 region has 16 residues. Germline values: CDR1 MDHEN, CDR2 SYDVKM. V gave up 5 bases and J gave up 4 bases, with 20 bases separating them. The CDR3 DNA sequence: TGTGCCAGCAGTCTTACCGGGGCCCTCCCCGTCTATGGCTACACCTTC. It codes for CASSLTGALPVYGYTF.

This clonotype showed up many times. The chain has TRBV6-2 or TRBV6-3 and TRBJ1-5; no clear D. Trimming took 6 bases from V and 0 from J, leaving 15 bases between them. Germline V lookup: CDR1 MNHEY, CDR2 SVGEGT. The CDR3 extends over 16 amino acids. Here the CDR3 DNA reads TGTGCCAGCAGGAGGAACCTGTTGGATAGCAATCAGCCCCAGCATTTT. Amino acids: CASRRNLLDSNQPQHF.

This clonotype was counted ten times or more. This chain connects TRBV7-9 to TRBJ1-5; 7 nucleotides agree with TRBD1. The CDR3 length is 15 residues. Germline V gives CDR1 SEHNR, CDR2 FQNEAQ (reference sequence). J gave up 3 bases and V 10 bases, and 12 bases lay outside the gene matches. CDR3 in DNA: TGTGCCATGCTACCCGGGACAGCTTTCAATCAGCCCCAGCATTTT. This gives the protein CAMLPGTAFNQPQHF.

This clonotype was recorded many times. The V and J genes are TRBV5-5 and TRBJ1-6, with 8 positions matching TRBD1. The CDR3 extends over 15 amino acids. Germline CDR1 reads SGHKS; CDR2 reads YYEKEE (reference sequence). V lost 4 bases and J lost 6; bases outside the gene matches: 6. CDR3 protein: CASSLMTGVNSPLHF. CDR3 nucleotide sequence: TGTGCCAGCAGCCTGATGACAGGGGTTAATTCACCCCTCCACTTT.

This clonotype was found many times. The chain joins TRBV11-3 to TRBJ1-5, with D perhaps matching TRBD1 (5 bases). This CDR3 contains 15 residues. The germline V gene encodes CDR1 SGHNT and CDR2 YENEEA. V lost 2 bases and J 4 bases, leaving 12 bases between the germline ends. CDR3 coding DNA: TGTGCCAGCAGCTTAACCAGGGATCCTAATCAGCCCCAGCATTTT. It codes for CASSLTRDPNQPQHF.

V is TRBV4-3 and J is TRBJ2-7; possible D gene TRBD2, 5 bases. V lost 0 bases, J lost 3 bases, and 18 bases lay in between. The CDR3 consists of 17 residues. In germline, CDR1 is LGHNA, CDR2 YSLEER. The CDR3 DNA reads as TGCGCCAGCAGCCAAGATTTATCCCAGCGGAAGTTCTACGAGCAGTACTTC. It specifies CASSQDLSQRKFYEQYF.

The chain combines TRBV20-1 with TRBJ1-5; 7 nucleotides agree with TRBD1. Germline values: CDR1 DFQATT, CDR2 SNEGSKA (reference sequence). J lost 6 bases, V lost 4 bases, and 12 bases had no gene match. This CDR3 has 15 amino acids. Written as DNA, the CDR3 is TGCAGTGCTACCACTTCCGGGACAGACGGTCAGCCCCAGCATTTT. It codes for CSATTSGTDGQPQHF.

This sequence joins TRBV6-1 and TRBJ1-2; D gene unclear. The CDR3 is 12 amino acids. V was shortened by 5 bases and J by 7 bases, with 11 bases between the two germline ends. CDR1 is MNHNS, CDR2 SASEGT, per germline. The CDR3 spells CASSLTLTGYTF. Written as DNA, the CDR3 is TGTGCCAGCAGTCTAACCCTCACTGGCTACACCTTC.

The gene calls are TRBV7-2 and TRBJ2-5, with D possibly matching TRBD2 (5 bases). V gave up 3 bases and J gave up 5 bases, with 13 bases separating them. Germline-derived CDR1 and CDR2 are SGHTA and FQGNSA. The CDR3 sequence is 14 residues long. This CDR3 is CASSLSGSWETQYF. In DNA form, the CDR3 reads TGTGCCAGCAGCTTGAGCGGAAGCTGGGAGACCCAGTACTTC.

This clonotype was counted a few times. The gene calls are TRBV12-3 or TRBV12-4 and TRBJ1-5; a weak D match, TRBD1 (5 bases). The CDR3 loop spans 17 amino acids. Trimming took off 5 bases at V and 1 base at J, with 18 bases between the two ends. In DNA form, the CDR3 reads TGTGCCAGCAGTCCACAGGTATCGGCTGTAAGCAATCAGCCCCAGCATTTT. Translation gives CASSPQVSAVSNQPQHF.

This sequence joins TRBV27 and TRBJ2-4; the D is unclear. The V and J ends lost 6 bases and 0 bases respectively, with 9 bases between them. Germline-derived CDR1 and CDR2 are MNHEY and SMNVEV (reference sequence). The CDR3 covers 14 residues. CDR3 in DNA: TGTGCCAGCAGAAAAATGGGAGCCAAAAACATTCAGTACTTC. Protein product: CASRKMGAKNIQYF.

This clonotype was counted a few times. V gene TRBV7-2 combines with J gene TRBJ1-4; D may be TRBD1 (6 bases). The V end lost 5 bases, the J end lost 8 bases, and 18 bases lay between the germline ends. Germline CDR1 SGHTA, CDR2 FQGNSA. The CDR3 runs 15 residues. The CDR3: CASSPEGGGGEKLFF. The CDR3 region has the DNA TGTGCCAGCAGCCCGGAGGGGGGAGGCGGCGAAAAACTGTTTTTT.

This clonotype has only a few counts. The chain carries TRBV20-1 and TRBJ1-2, with 12 positions matching TRBD1. This CDR3 has 14 residues. CDR1 is DFQATT and CDR2 is SNEGSKA in the germline V gene (reference sequence). V trimming: 7 bases; J trimming: 2 bases; junction bases outside the gene matches: 5. The CDR3 sequence is CSGTGTGGNYGYTF. The CDR3 bases are TGCAGTGGAACCGGGACAGGGGGCAACTATGGCTACACCTTC.